These 24 T cell receptor beta chains were all obtained from the same sample, sequenced in a study of T cell repertoires in cytomegalovirus infection. TCRdb re-called the reads with MiXCR, one entry per CDR3 protein. The sample contains 71,000 or so distinct CDR3 sequences, 20% to 25% of which appear only once. Antigen specificity for these receptors is unknown. The specimen was CD8+ T cells from cultured PBMCs, collected from culture after CMV antigen stimulation. The receptors shown here come from a human donor in good health (CMV status not recorded). Some clones in this sample may be carry-over from other donors' samples.

The chain employs TRBV29-1 and TRBJ2-7; D is perhaps TRBD1 or TRBD2 (5 bases each). This CDR3 comprises 12 residues. Germline CDR1 is SQVTM and CDR2 is ANQGSEA. V was clipped by 4 bases and J by 3 bases, with 10 bases between them. The CDR3 here is CSVAGTYYEQYF. Here the CDR3 DNA reads TGCAGCGTTGCCGGGACGTACTACGAGCAGTACTTC.

The rearrangement joins TRBV29-1 to TRBJ2-1, with 10 nucleotides matching TRBD1. Germline-derived CDR1 and CDR2 are SQVTM and ANQGSEA. The CDR3 totals 20 residues. The J segment lost 5 bases and the V segment lost 0 bases, leaving 19 bases of the junction unmatched. This CDR3 reads CSVEDPNPGTGVLSDNEQFF. The DNA for the CDR3 is TGCAGCGTTGAAGATCCAAATCCGGGGACAGGGGTTTTATCGGACAATGAGCAGTTCTTC.

In its sample, this clonotype was seen many times. The chain is built from TRBV27 and TRBJ2-1; tentatively, D is TRBD1 (5 bases). CDR1 and CDR2 (germline): MNHEY, SMNVEV (reference sequence). This CDR3 is 12 amino acids long. The ends were cut back, 2 bases at V and 10 bases at J, with 9 bases in the middle. The CDR3 loop is CASSLQGREQFF. CDR3 nucleotide sequence: TGTGCCAGCAGTTTACAGGGTAGGGAGCAGTTCTTC.

The chain uses TRBV15 and TRBJ1-3; possibly TRBD1 for D (5 bases). Between the trimmed V and J ends, which lost 0 bases and 1 base, there was a span of 7 bases. This CDR3 contains 15 residues. Germline V gene data show CDR1 as LNHNV and CDR2 as YYDKDF (reference sequence). CDR3 in amino acids: CATSRDGASGNTIYF. The CDR3 DNA is TGTGCCACCAGCAGAGACGGGGCATCTGGAAACACCATATATTTT.

This clonotype was detected only a few times. V and J are TRBV30 and TRBJ2-1; D is ambiguous. The CDR3 is 11 residues long. CDR1 is GTSNPN, CDR2 SVGIG, per germline (reference sequence). The V and J ends lost 3 bases and 13 bases respectively, with 13 bases between them. CDR3 sequence (DNA): TGTGCCTGGAGGCCCGGAGTAGAACAGTTCTTC. Translated: CAWRPGVEQFF. Full variable domain (remainder filled in from reference TRBV30 and TRBJ2-1): SQTIHQWPATLVQPVGSPLSLECTVEGTSNPNLYWYRQAAGRGLQLLFYSVGIGQISSEVPQNLSASRPQDRQFILSSKKLLLSDSGFYLCAWRPGVEQFFGPGTRLTVL.

The V call is TRBV7-9, the J call TRBJ2-3; 7 bases map to TRBD1. The CDR3 totals 14 residues. V lost 3 bases and J lost 3; bases outside the gene matches: 3. The germline V gene has CDR1 SEHNR and CDR2 FQNEAQ (reference sequence). CDR3 in amino acids: CASSLSQGTDTQYF. In DNA, the CDR3 is TGTGCCAGCAGCTTGTCACAGGGGACAGATACGCAGTATTTT.

This clonotype was found a few times. This chain uses TRBV6-2 or TRBV6-3 with TRBJ1-1, with 9 bases that match TRBD1. The trim removed 8 bases at V and 5 bases at J, leaving 6 bases unmatched. CDR3 length: 13 amino acids. Germline V gene sequence: CDR1 MNHEY, CDR2 SVGEGT. The CDR3 region is CASRTGATTEAFF. CDR3 DNA: TGTGCCAGCCGGACAGGGGCGACTACTGAAGCTTTCTTT.

V usage is TRBV15 and J usage is TRBJ2-5; D may match TRBD1 or TRBD2 (5 bases each). Germline lookup yields CDR1 LNHNV and CDR2 YYDKDF (reference sequence). The CDR3 spans 16 residues. Trimming shortened V by 1 base and J by 3 bases, and 15 bases separated the two germline ends. The CDR3 here is CATSRVGVWGKETQYF. CDR3 bases: TGTGCCACCAGCAGAGTGGGGGTATGGGGGAAAGAGACCCAGTACTTC.

V and J are TRBV7-2 and TRBJ1-3; no clear D. The ends were cut back, 0 bases at V and 1 base at J, with 10 bases in the middle. The CDR3 covers 16 residues. Germline CDR1 reads SGHTA; CDR2 reads FQGNSA. The CDR3 here is CASSLAPTHSGNTIYF. DNA for the CDR3: TGTGCCAGCAGCTTAGCGCCCACGCATTCTGGAAACACCATATATTTT. The variable domain in full, with the rest retrieved from reference TRBV7-2 and TRBJ1-3, is GAGVSQSPSNKVTEKGKDVELRCDPISGHTALYWYRQSLGQGLEFLIYFQGNSAPDKSGLPSDRFSAERTGGSVSTLTIQRTQQEDSAVYLCASSLAPTHSGNTIYFGEGSWLTVV.

The chain couples TRBV7-9 to TRBJ1-3; the D gene is possibly TRBD1 (5 bases). This CDR3 is 15 amino acids long. Germline-derived CDR1 and CDR2 are SEHNR and FQNEAQ (reference sequence). With 5 bases removed from V and 0 bases from J, the gap between germline ends came to 11 bases. This CDR3 reads CASSPQGTSGNTIYF. CDR3 bases: TGTGCCAGCAGCCCTCAGGGTACCTCTGGAAACACCATATATTTT. Full variable domain (rest looked up from reference TRBV7-9 and TRBJ1-3): DTGVSQNPRHKITKRGQNVTFRCDPISEHNRLYWYRQTLGQGPEFLTYFQNEAQLEKSRLLSDRFSAERPKGSFSTLEIQRTEQGDSAMYLCASSPQGTSGNTIYFGEGSWLTVV.

This clonotype was seen more than once but under ten times. The chain combines TRBV7-2 with TRBJ2-5; D unresolved. Germline V gene sequence: CDR1 SGHTA, CDR2 FQGNSA. Trimming stripped 1 base from V and 1 base from J, with 4 bases between. The CDR3 is 13 residues long. The CDR3 is CASSLGGQETQYF. CDR3 DNA sequence: TGTGCCAGCAGCTTAGGTGGCCAAGAGACCCAGTACTTC.

The chain combines TRBV11-1 with TRBJ2-1; the match to TRBD2 covers 11 bases. Germline CDR1 and CDR2: SGHAT and FQDESV (reference sequence). V lost 4 bases, J lost 7 bases, and 6 bases stayed unmatched. The CDR3 has 15 residues. The DNA of the CDR3 is TGTGCCAGCAGCTCGATAGCGGGGGGGTTGAATGAGCAGTTCTTC. Translating it yields CASSSIAGGLNEQFF.

There are many counts of this clonotype. The chain recombines TRBV7-8 with TRBJ2-1, with TRBD2 as a possible D gene (6 bases). Germline assignment: CDR1 SGHVS and CDR2 FQNEAQ. V was pared by 4 bases and J by 0 bases, with 13 bases between. The CDR3 contains 16 residues. CDR3 in amino acids: CASSWRGSSSYNEQFF. CDR3 bases: TGTGCCAGCAGCTGGAGGGGTTCATCCTCCTACAATGAGCAGTTCTTC.

The chain links TRBV28 to TRBJ1-2; D is undetermined. CDR1 is MDHEN and CDR2 is SYDVKM in the germline V gene. V was clipped by 0 bases and J by 1 base, with 6 bases between them. This CDR3 is 14 amino acids long. CDR3 DNA sequence: TGTGCCAGCAGTTTATGGCGAGTTAACTATGGCTACACCTTC. Translation: CASSLWRVNYGYTF.

This chain links TRBV4-3 with TRBJ2-5; D is possibly TRBD1 (6 bases). The germline V and J ends were trimmed by 0 bases and 4 bases, with 12 bases remaining between them. Per germline, CDR1 LGHNA and CDR2 YSLEER. The CDR3 covers 15 residues. CDR3 loop: CASSQDGGRGETQYF. Written as DNA, the CDR3 is TGCGCCAGCAGCCAAGATGGAGGCAGGGGAGAGACCCAGTACTTC.

The gene calls are TRBV10-2 and TRBJ1-5, with D unclear. The CDR3 spans 12 residues. Germline loops: CDR1 WSHSY, CDR2 SAAADI. V was cut by 8 bases and J by 1 base, with 6 bases left in between. CDR3 sequence reads: CASGWSNQPQHF. The DNA of the CDR3 is TGCGCCAGCGGTTGGAGCAATCAGCCCCAGCATTTT.

A few counts support this clonotype. This chain uses TRBV29-1 with TRBJ2-5; 11 nucleotides align to TRBD1. The CDR3 extends over 15 amino acids. Germline CDR1 is SQVTM and CDR2 is ANQGSEA. V lost 6 bases and J lost 5; bases outside the gene matches: 11. CDR3: CSVLTGTGGGETQYF. Written as DNA, the CDR3 is TGCAGCGTATTAACCGGGACAGGGGGTGGGGAGACCCAGTACTTC. Full variable domain (missing parts from reference TRBV29-1 and TRBJ2-5): SAVISQKPSRDICQRGTSLTIQCQVDSQVTMMFWYRQQPGQSLTLIATANQGSEATYESGFVIDKFPISRPNLTFSTLTVSNMSPEDSSIYLCSVLTGTGGGETQYFGPGTRLLVL.

The genes are TRBV9 and TRBJ2-3, with 9 bases that match TRBD2. The CDR3 runs 14 residues. The germline gives CDR1 SGDLS, CDR2 YYNGEE. V trimming: 3 bases; J trimming: 3 bases; junction bases outside the gene matches: 2. CDR3 in amino acids: CASSAGLATDTQYF. CDR3 in DNA: TGTGCCAGCAGCGCGGGACTAGCAACAGATACGCAGTATTTT.

The chain couples TRBV4-3 to TRBJ1-1; 8 positions agree with TRBD1. The CDR3 has 18 amino acids. Trimming took 3 bases from V and 5 from J; bases not matched to a gene: 17. The germline V gene has CDR1 LGHNA and CDR2 YSLEER. The CDR3 DNA sequence: TGCGCCAGCAGCCATGGGGGAGGGCAGGGGGCGATTCGGACTGAAGCTTTCTTT. It encodes CASSHGGGQGAIRTEAFF.

This chain uses TRBV7-9 with TRBJ2-1; tentatively, D is TRBD1 (6 bases). Germline V gene lookup returns CDR1 SEHNR and CDR2 FQNEAQ (reference sequence). The CDR3 extends over 14 amino acids. V was clipped by 11 bases and J by 3 bases, with 17 bases between them. The CDR3 is CACPSGADYNEQFF. The CDR3, as DNA: TGTGCCTGCCCATCAGGGGCGGACTACAATGAGCAGTTCTTC.

This chain links TRBV6-1 with TRBJ1-1; D perhaps matches TRBD1 (5 bases). The V end lost 3 bases, the J end lost 8 bases, and 10 bases lay between the germline ends. The V gene's germline CDR1 is MNHNS and CDR2 SASEGT. This CDR3 spans 12 amino acids. CDR3 residues: CASSEARQEAFF. Written as DNA, the CDR3 is TGTGCCAGCAGTGAGGCCCGACAGGAAGCTTTCTTT.

The chain recombines TRBV6-5 with TRBJ2-7; D is ambiguous. The germline CDR1 and CDR2 sequences are MNHEY and SVGAGI. CDR3 size: 11 residues. Trimming shortened V by 6 bases and J by 6 bases, and 9 bases separated the two germline ends. The CDR3 bases are TGTGCCAGCAGCGCCTTAGGCGAGCAGTACTTC. As protein: CASSALGEQYF.

This clonotype was found a few times. J is TRBJ2-2 and V is TRBV11-3; D ambiguous. Trimming took 1 base from V and 6 from J, leaving 15 bases between them. This CDR3 spans 16 amino acids. Germline loops: CDR1 SGHNT, CDR2 YENEEA. DNA for the CDR3: TGTGCCAGCAGCTTAGTTTCAGGATACGGTTCCGGGGAGCTGTTTTTT. Its protein product is CASSLVSGYGSGELFF.

This clonotype has more than one count but fewer than ten. V is TRBV28 and J is TRBJ2-1; the D is unclear. Trimming stripped 5 bases from V and 1 base from J, with 12 bases between. Germline V gives CDR1 MDHEN, CDR2 SYDVKM. There are 15 residues in the CDR3. This CDR3 reads CASSPFSGSYNEQFF. For the CDR3, the DNA is TGTGCCAGCAGTCCTTTCTCTGGGTCCTACAATGAGCAGTTCTTC.